This T cell receptor (beta chain) was profiled in a study of CXCR3-negative and CXCR3-positive naive CD8 T cells. Study-wide background: Overall TRB read output was 110 million to 150 million, and each library contained about 1.5 +/- 0.3 million reads. General observations from the study: Both naive subsets showed comparably high diversity, and memory CD8+ cells showed much lower diversity.

Of note for this clonotype: The antigen is not known.

Germline CDR1 reads SGHNT; CDR2 reads YYREEE (reference sequence). CDR3 length equals 16 residues. The authors prepared UMI-labeled TRB cDNA libraries by 5' RACE. Reprocessing the 5' RACE reads, TCRdb reports a single entry for every CDR3 protein and omits DNA. The ten top clones account for roughly 1.6%, within a sample of around 81,000 distinct CDR3 sequences. The clonotype was recovered from a human donor in good health. Some clones in this sample may be carry-over from other donors' samples. This chain uses TRBV5-4 with TRBJ2-2; the TCRdb D gene call, TRBD1, has no DNA to confirm it. Sequenced input: naive CXCR3- CD8+ T cells from blood. Subset reported: CD45RO-CCR7+CD27+CD95- naive CD8+ T cells lacking CXCR3 (TNR3-). The CDR3 sequence: CASSLSGTGNTGELFF.